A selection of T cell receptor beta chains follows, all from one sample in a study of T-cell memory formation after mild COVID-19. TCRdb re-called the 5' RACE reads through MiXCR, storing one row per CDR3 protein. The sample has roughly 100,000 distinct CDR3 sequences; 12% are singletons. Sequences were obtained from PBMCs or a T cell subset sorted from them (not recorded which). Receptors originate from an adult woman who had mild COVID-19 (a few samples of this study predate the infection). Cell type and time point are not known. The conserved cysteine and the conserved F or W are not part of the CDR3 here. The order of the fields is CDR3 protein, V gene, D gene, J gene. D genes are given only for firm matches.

ATSERDSLYGQY | TRBV24-1 | TRBD1 | TRBJ2-7
ASSLAGQTNEQF | TRBV7-2 | - | TRBJ2-1
ASSTTRVSSQETQY | TRBV7-8 | - | TRBJ2-5
ASSESVRGLHEQY | TRBV10-2 | - | TRBJ2-7
ATSRDMAPGNTIY | TRBV15 | - | TRBJ1-3
ASSLAPGQTNSYEQY | TRBV7-6 | TRBD1 | TRBJ2-7
ASSVSWTQLTDTQY | TRBV5-1 | - | TRBJ2-3
SVPGAPYGYT | TRBV29-1 | - | TRBJ1-2
ASSSLLAGESYNEQF | TRBV7-9 | TRBD2 | TRBJ2-1
ASSQVSRGSGTGELF | TRBV3-1 | - | TRBJ2-2
ASSFERGRITGELF | TRBV27 | - | TRBJ2-2
ASSPGTVLGTEAF | TRBV4-2 | - | TRBJ1-1
SARDPGQGPEAF | TRBV20-1 | TRBD1 | TRBJ1-1
ASSHTGQRTGELF | TRBV3-1 | TRBD1 | TRBJ2-2
ASSSGQDEAF | TRBV7-9 | TRBD1 | TRBJ1-1
ASSSDLYYEQY | TRBV7-9 | - | TRBJ2-7
ASTPESTHSGANVLT | TRBV6-5 | - | TRBJ2-6
ASSQARGTYGYT | TRBV4-1 | - | TRBJ1-2
ASSPDPSGAF | TRBV6-5 | - | TRBJ1-1